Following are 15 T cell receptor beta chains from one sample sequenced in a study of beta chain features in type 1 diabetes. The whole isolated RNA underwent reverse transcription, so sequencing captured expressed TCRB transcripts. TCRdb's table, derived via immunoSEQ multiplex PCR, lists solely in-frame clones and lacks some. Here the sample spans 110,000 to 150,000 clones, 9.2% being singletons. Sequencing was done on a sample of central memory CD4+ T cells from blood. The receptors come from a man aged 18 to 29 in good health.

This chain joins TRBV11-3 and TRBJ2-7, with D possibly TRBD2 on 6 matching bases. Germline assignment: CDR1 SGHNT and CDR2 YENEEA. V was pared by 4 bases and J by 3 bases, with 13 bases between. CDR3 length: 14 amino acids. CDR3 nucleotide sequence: TGTGCCAGCAGCTCCTCCGGGGGAATCTACGAGCAGTACTTC. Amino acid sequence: CASSSSGGIYEQYF.

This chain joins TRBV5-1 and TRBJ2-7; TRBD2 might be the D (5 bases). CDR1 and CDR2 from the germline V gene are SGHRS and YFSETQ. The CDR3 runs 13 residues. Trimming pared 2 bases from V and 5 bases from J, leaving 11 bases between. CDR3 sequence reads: CASSFGNSNEQYF. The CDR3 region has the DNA TGCGCCAGCAGCTTCGGGAATTCGAACGAGCAGTACTTC.

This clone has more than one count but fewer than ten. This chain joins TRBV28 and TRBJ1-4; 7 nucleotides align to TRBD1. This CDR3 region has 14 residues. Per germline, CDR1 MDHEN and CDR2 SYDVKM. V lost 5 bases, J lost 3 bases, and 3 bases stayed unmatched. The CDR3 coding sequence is TGTGCCAGCAGTCCCGGGACAGCTAATGAAAAACTGTTTTTT. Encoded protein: CASSPGTANEKLFF.

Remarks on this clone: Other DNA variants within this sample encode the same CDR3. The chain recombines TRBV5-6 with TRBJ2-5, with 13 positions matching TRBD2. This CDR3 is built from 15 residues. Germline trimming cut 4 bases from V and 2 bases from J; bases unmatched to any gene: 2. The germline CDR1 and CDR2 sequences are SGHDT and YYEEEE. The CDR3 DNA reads TGTGCCAGCAGCCTGACTAGCGGGGGGCAAGAGACCCAGTACTTC. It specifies CASSLTSGGQETQYF.

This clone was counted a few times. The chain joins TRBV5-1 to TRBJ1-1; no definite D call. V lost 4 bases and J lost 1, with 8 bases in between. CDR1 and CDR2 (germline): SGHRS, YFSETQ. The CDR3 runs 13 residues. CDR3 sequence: CASSLSKNTEAFF. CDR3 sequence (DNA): TGCGCCAGCAGCCTCAGTAAGAACACTGAAGCTTTCTTT.

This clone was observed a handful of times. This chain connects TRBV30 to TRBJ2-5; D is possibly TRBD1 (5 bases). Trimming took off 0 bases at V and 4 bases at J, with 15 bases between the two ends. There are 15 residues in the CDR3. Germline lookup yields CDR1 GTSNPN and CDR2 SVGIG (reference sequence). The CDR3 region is CAWSVNRILAETQYF. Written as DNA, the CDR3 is TGTGCCTGGAGTGTAAACAGGATCCTGGCAGAGACCCAGTACTTC.

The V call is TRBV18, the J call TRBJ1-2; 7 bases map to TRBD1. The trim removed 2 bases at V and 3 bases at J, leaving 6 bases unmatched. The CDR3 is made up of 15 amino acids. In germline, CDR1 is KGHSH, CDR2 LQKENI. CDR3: CASSPTGQTDYGYTF. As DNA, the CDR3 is TGTGCCAGCTCACCAACGGGACAGACGGACTATGGCTACACCTTC.

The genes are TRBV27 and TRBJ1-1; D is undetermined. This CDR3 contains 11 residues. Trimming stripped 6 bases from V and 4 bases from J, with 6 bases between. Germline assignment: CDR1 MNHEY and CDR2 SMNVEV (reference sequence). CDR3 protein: CASRRSTEAFF. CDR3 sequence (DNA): TGTGCCAGCAGGAGGAGCACTGAAGCTTTCTTT.

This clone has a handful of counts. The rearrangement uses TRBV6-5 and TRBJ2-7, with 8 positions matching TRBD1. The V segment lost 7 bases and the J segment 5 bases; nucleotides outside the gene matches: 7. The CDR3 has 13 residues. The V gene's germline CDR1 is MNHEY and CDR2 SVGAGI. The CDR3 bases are TGTGCCAGCAAAAGGACAGGGATCCACGAGCAGTACTTC. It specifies CASKRTGIHEQYF.

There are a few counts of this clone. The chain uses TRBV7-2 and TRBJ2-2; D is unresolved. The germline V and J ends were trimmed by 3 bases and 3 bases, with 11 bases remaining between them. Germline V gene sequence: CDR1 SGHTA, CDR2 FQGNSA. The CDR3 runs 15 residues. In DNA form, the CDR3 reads TGTGCCAGCAGCTTTGGTCAGTATGACACCGGGGAGCTGTTTTTT. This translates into CASSFGQYDTGELFF.

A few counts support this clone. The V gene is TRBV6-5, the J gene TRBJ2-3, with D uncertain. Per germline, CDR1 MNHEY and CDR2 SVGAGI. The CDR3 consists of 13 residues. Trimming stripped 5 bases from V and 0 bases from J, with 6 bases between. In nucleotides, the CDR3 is TGTGCCAGCAGTCAGACTAGCACAGATACGCAGTATTTT. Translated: CASSQTSTDTQYF.

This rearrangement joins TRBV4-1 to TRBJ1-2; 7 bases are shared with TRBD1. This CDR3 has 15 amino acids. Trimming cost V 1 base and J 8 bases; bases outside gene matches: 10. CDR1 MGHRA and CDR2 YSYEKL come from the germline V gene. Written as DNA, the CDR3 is TGCGCCAGCAGCCAAGTTGGGCAGGGGGTACAAGGCTACACCTTC. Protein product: CASSQVGQGVQGYTF.

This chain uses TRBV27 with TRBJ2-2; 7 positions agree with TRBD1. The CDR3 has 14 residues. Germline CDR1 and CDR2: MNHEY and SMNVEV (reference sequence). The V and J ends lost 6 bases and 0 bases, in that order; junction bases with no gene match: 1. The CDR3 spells CASRDRSNTGELFF. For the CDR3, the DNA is TGTGCCAGCAGGGACAGGTCGAACACCGGGGAGCTGTTTTTT.

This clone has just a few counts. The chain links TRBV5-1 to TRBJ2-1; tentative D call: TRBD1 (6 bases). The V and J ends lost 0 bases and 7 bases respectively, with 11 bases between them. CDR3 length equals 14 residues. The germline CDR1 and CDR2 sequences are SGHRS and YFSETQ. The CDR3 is CASSLVPGANEQFF. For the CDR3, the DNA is TGCGCCAGCAGCTTGGTTCCAGGGGCGAATGAGCAGTTCTTC.

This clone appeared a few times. In DNA form, the CDR3 reads TGTGCCAGCGCCGGACAGGGCACAGATACGCAGTATTTT. Its translation: CASAGQGTDTQYF. V gene TRBV6-6 combines with J gene TRBJ2-3; 7 positions agree with TRBD1. J was trimmed by 1 base and V by 8 bases; bases with no gene match: 3. CDR3 length equals 13 residues. Germline V gives CDR1 MNHNY, CDR2 SVGAGI (reference sequence).